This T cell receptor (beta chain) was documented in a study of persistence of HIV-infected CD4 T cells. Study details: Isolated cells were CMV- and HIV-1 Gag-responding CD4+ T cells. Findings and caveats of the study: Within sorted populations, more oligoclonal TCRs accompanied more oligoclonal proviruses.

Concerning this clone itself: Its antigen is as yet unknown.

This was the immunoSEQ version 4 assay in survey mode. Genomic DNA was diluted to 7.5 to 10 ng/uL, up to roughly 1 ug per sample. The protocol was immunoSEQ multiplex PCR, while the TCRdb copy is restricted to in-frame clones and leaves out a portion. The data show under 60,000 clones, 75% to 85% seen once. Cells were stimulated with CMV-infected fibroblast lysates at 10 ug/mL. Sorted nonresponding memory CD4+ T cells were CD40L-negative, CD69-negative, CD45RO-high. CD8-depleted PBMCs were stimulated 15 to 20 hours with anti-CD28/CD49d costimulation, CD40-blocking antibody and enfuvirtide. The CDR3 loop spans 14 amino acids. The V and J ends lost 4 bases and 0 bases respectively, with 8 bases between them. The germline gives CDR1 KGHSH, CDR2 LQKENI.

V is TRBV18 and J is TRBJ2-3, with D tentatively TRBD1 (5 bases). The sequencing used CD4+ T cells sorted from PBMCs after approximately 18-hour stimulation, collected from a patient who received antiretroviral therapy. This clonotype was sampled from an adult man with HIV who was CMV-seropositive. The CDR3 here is CASSQGSSTDTQYF. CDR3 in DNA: TGTGCCAGCTCACAGGGGTCTAGCACAGATACGCAGTATTTT.